The clone carrying this T cell receptor beta chain was counted ten times or more. Uncontrolled infection, other autoimmune disease, pregnancy or lactation led to exclusion. Diagnoses were established using clinical symptoms, serum thyroxine and TRAb, thyroid ultrasound and orbital computed tomography. Germline CDR1 and CDR2: SGHRS and YFSETQ. The CDR3 runs 14 residues. Trimming removed 4 bases from V and 3 bases from J, with 13 bases in between. The data were taken from a study of T cells in Graves' hyperthyroidism and ophthalmopathy. The TCR beta CDR3 regions underwent amplification using RNA transcripts as the source. RT-PCR in the first round (using the HTBI primer set) targeted the TCR CDR3. TCRdb re-called the multiplex PCR reads through MiXCR, storing one row per CDR3 protein. The profile shows roughly 570,000 distinct CDR3 sequences, 40% to 55% of them singletons.

The sample consisted of peripheral blood or thyroid tissue (not recorded which). The chain has TRBV5-1 and TRBJ2-5; TRBD1 or TRBD2 may be the D gene (7 bases each). This clonotype was sampled from an adult woman with Graves' disease, either hyperthyroidism or ophthalmopathy (not recorded which). This CDR3 is CASSPQGTKETQYF. For the CDR3, the DNA is TGCGCCAGCAGCCCACAGGGGACTAAAGAGACCCAGTACTTC.